The TCR beta chain under discussion was sequenced for a study of T cell changes during pregnancy in multiple sclerosis. Only one count was recorded for this clone. Sequenced by immunoSEQ multiplex PCR; TCRdb stores in-frame clones only, minus some. The repertoire consists of 95,000 to 100,000 clones, with approximately 92% occurring once and the leading ten covering around 3.1%. The CDR3 loop spans 15 amino acids. Germline V gene sequence: CDR1 SGHVS, CDR2 FNYEAQ. With 6 bases removed from V and 4 bases from J, the gap between germline ends came to 18 bases. This sequence originates from a female donor with multiple sclerosis, enrolled in a pregnancy study. This chain links TRBV7-6 with TRBJ2-5, with D tentatively TRBD1 (6 bases). Sequencing used peripheral blood, obtained in the second trimester of pregnancy. The DNA for the CDR3 is TGTGCCAGCAGGCCTATCAATCAGGGGTCAGAGACCCAGTACTTC. Translated: CASRPINQGSETQYF.